These T cell receptor beta chains were read from a single sample in a study of cytomegalovirus exposure and HLA in healthy donors. TCRdb's copy holds only in-frame clones and misses some; the assay was immunoSEQ multiplex PCR. The data show 150,000 to 200,000 clones, 84% seen once. The sample comprised PBMCs. Receptors originate from a girl aged 10 to 17 in good health and CMV-seropositive. The CDR3 runs from the conserved cysteine through the conserved F or W. The D gene is left open where the match is weak. The listing skips clone size in some rows; elsewhere it reads once, few, many or a size class.

D,J,V,size,DNA,CDR3
TRBD1,TRBJ1-1,TRBV11-2,NA,TGTGCCAGCAGCTTAGGACACAGGGGACGGAACACTGAAGCTTTCTTT,CASSLGHRGRNTEAFF
TRBD1,TRBJ2-5,TRBV5-6,few,TGTGCCAGCAGCTTTAGGGGGCGCCGAGAGACCCAGTACTTC,CASSFRGRRETQYF
NA,TRBJ1-6,TRBV4-1,NA,TGCGCCAGCAGCCCCCTTCCGGGAACCTATAATTCACCCCTCCACTTT,CASSPLPGTYNSPLHF
TRBD2,TRBJ2-1,TRBV11-3,NA,TGTGCCAGCAGACAAGGACATCCTAGCGGGGTTAGAAATGAGCAGTTCTTC,CASRQGHPSGVRNEQFF
NA,TRBJ2-1,TRBV9,NA,TGTGCCAGCAGCGCCGGCGGCGCCAAACCCTACAATGAGCAGTTCTTC,CASSAGGAKPYNEQFF
TRBD1,TRBJ1-1,TRBV10-3,NA,TGTGCCTCCTCCCCGAGGGGGCAAAACACTGAAGCTTTCTTC,CASSPRGQNTEAFF
TRBD2,TRBJ2-7,TRBV6-1,few,TGTGCCAGCAGTGAGAAGGAAGCGACTAGCGGGGAACACGAGCAGTACTTC,CASSEKEATSGEHEQYF
NA,TRBJ1-1,TRBV5-1,NA,TGCGCCAGCAGCTTGACTCCGAACACTGAAGCTTTCTTT,CASSLTPNTEAFF
TRBD1,TRBJ1-2,TRBV2,NA,TGTGCCAGCACAGGGGGCTTTGGGTATGGCTACACCTTC,CASTGGFGYGYTF
TRBD1,TRBJ2-7,TRBV5-1,NA,TGCGCCAGCAGCTGGGGACAGGGGGCTTGGCACGAGCAGTACTTC,CASSWGQGAWHEQYF
NA,TRBJ2-2,TRBV5-1,NA,TGCGCCAGCAGCTTGGAGCGGATTGACACCGGGGAGCTGTTTTTT,CASSLERIDTGELFF
TRBD2,TRBJ2-7,TRBV19,NA,TGTGCCAGTAGTATTGGCGGGGGGGCCCTCTACGAGCAGTACTTC,CASSIGGGALYEQYF
TRBD1,TRBJ2-5,TRBV4-2,NA,TGTGCCAGCAGCCAAGAGACAGGGAAGGAGACCCAGTACTTC,CASSQETGKETQYF
TRBD1,TRBJ2-2,TRBV7-8,NA,TGTGCCAGCAGCGTGACAGGGGGTTCCGGGGAGCTGTTTTTT,CASSVTGGSGELFF
TRBD1,TRBJ1-6,TRBV7-3,NA,TGTGCCAGCAGCTTCACGGGACAGCCGAATTCACCCCTCCACTTT,CASSFTGQPNSPLHF
NA,TRBJ1-6,TRBV11-2,NA,TGTGCCAGCAGCTTCGGACAGTTGAATTCACCCCTCCACTTT,CASSFGQLNSPLHF
NA,TRBJ1-6,TRBV27,NA,TGTGCCAGCAGTTTATATCCGGGAAGCAATTCACCCCTCCACTTT,CASSLYPGSNSPLHF
TRBD1,TRBJ2-3,TRBV9,NA,TGTGCCAGCAGCGCATTACCGACAGGGGGCGGTGGAGATACGCAGTATTTT,CASSALPTGGGGDTQYF
NA,TRBJ1-1,TRBV28,NA,TGTGCCAGCAGTTTCCAGGAGGTCGAAGCTTTCTTT,CASSFQEVEAFF
TRBD2,TRBJ2-2,TRBV7-3,NA,TGTGCCAGCAGCGGAACGGCGGGGGGGCCGGGCACCGGGGAGCTGTTTTTT,CASSGTAGGPGTGELFF
NA,TRBJ2-3,TRBV11-3,once,TGTGCCAGCAGCTTAGGGGCTAACACAGATACGCAGTATTTT,CASSLGANTDTQYF
TRBD1,TRBJ1-2,TRBV6-5,once,TGTGCCAGCAGTTTTTACAGGGGGCAAGGCTACACCTTC,CASSFYRGQGYTF
NA,TRBJ1-1,TRBV5-8,NA,TGTGCCAGCAGCTACGGGACTCAGAACACTGAAGCTTTCTTT,CASSYGTQNTEAFF
TRBD1,TRBJ1-1,TRBV19,few,TGTGCCAGTAGTCCCCAGGGGGGATTTAATCAAGTCATGAACACTGAAGCTTTCTTT,CASSPQGGFNQVMNTEAFF
TRBD2,TRBJ2-1,TRBV9,NA,TGTGCCAGCAGCCCGGGGACTAGGCATAACTTTTACAATGAGCAGTTCTTC,CASSPGTRHNFYNEQFF
NA,TRBJ1-2,TRBV7-9,NA,TGTGCCAGCAGCTTATCTTCCGCGGAGTCCTATGGCTACACCTTC,CASSLSSAESYGYTF
TRBD2,TRBJ2-3,TRBV5-1,NA,TGCGCCAGCAGTTATAGCGGGGGGCACACAGATACGCAGTATTTT,CASSYSGGHTDTQYF
NA,TRBJ2-3,TRBV6-6,NA,TGTGCCAGCAGTTACGGACACAAGGATACGCAGTATTTT,CASSYGHKDTQYF
NA,TRBJ2-3,TRBV11-3,once,TGTGCCAGCAGCACGGACAGAAGCACAGATACGCAGTATTTT,CASSTDRSTDTQYF
NA,TRBJ1-2,TRBV7-8,NA,TGTGCCAGCAGCTTAGATGTTGGAGGTGGCTACACCTTC,CASSLDVGGGYTF
TRBD1,TRBJ2-1,TRBV10-3,NA,TGTGCCATCAGTGAGTCTGGGGGTGGACAGGGGTATGAGCAGTTCTTC,CAISESGGGQGYEQFF